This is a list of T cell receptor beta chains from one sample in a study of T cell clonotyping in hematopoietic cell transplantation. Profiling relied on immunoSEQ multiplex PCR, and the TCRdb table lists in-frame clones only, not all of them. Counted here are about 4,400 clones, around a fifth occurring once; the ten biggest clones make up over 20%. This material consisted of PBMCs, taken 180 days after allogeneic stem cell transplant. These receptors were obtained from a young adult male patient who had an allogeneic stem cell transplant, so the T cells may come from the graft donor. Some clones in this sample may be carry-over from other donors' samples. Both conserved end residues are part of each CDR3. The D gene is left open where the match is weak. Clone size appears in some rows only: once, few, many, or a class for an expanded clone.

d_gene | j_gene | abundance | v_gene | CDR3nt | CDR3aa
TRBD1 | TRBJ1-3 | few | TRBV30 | TGTGCCTGGGGGACAGATGGAAACACCATATATTTT | CAWGTDGNTIYF
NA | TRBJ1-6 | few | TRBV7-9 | TGTGCCAGCAGCTTAGCAAGTCAGGTATCATTGTCCTATAATTCACCCCTCCACTTT | CASSLASQVSLSYNSPLHF
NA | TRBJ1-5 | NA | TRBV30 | TGTGCCTGGAGAGAACAGGTCAATCAGCCCCAGCATTTT | CAWREQVNQPQHF
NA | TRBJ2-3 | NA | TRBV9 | TGTGCCAGCAGCGTAGATCCAGCGTTCACAGATACGCAGTATTTT | CASSVDPAFTDTQYF
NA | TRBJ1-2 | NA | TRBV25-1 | TGTGCCAGCAGTGAATCTTATGGCTACACCTTC | CASSESYGYTF
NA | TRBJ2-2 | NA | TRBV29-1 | TGCAGCGTTGCCCACCAAAAAACTTCGAACACCGGGGAGCTGTTTTTT | CSVAHQKTSNTGELFF
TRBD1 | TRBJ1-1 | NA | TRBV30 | TGTGCCTGGAGTGGCCGACAGGGGGTGTACACTGAAGCTTTCTTT | CAWSGRQGVYTEAFF
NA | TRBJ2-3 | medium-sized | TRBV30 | TGTGCCTGGAGACACGAGCCGGACTCAGAAAACACAGATACGCAGTATTTT | CAWRHEPDSENTDTQYF
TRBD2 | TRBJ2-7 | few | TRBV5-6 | TGTGCCAGCAGCCTCTGGGAGGGCTACGAGCAGTACTTC | CASSLWEGYEQYF
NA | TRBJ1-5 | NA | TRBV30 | TGTGCCTGGAGTTTAGGGGATGGCAATCAGCCCCAGCATTTT | CAWSLGDGNQPQHF
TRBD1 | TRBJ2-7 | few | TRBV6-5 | TGTGCCAGCAGTGGACAGGGCAGCTACGAGCAGTACTTC | CASSGQGSYEQYF
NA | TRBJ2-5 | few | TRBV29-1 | TGCAGCGTTGAGCTCTTAGCGGAAGAGACCCAGTACTTC | CSVELLAEETQYF
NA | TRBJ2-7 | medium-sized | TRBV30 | TGTGCCTGGAGTGCCAGGTTCCCCTACGAGCAGTACTTC | CAWSARFPYEQYF
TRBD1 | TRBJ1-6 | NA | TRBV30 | TGTGCCTGGAGTGGAGGGGGCGGTAATTCACCCCTCCACTTT | CAWSGGGGNSPLHF
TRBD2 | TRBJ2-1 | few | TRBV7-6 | TGTGCCAGCAGCCCCGAAGCGGGGACTTACAATGAGCAGTTCTTC | CASSPEAGTYNEQFF
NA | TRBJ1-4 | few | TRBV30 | TGTGCCTGGAGTGTAACCGGGGGCGAAGAAAAACTGTTTTTT | CAWSVTGGEEKLFF
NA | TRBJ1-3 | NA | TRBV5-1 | TGCGCCAGCAGCGGGGAAGGAAACTCTGGAAACACCATATATTTT | CASSGEGNSGNTIYF
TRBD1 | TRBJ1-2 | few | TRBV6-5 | TGTGCCAGCAGTCGTAACAGGGGAGATGGCTACACCTTC | CASSRNRGDGYTF
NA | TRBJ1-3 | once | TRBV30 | TGTGCCTGGAGTGTACAAAACACCATATATTTT | CAWSVQNTIYF
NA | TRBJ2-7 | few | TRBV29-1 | TGCAGCGCCTGGGGCAGCTACGAGCAGTACTTC | CSAWGSYEQYF
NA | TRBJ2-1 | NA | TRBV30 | TGTGCCTGGGTCGGGAGCTCCTACAATGAGCAGTTCTTC | CAWVGSSYNEQFF
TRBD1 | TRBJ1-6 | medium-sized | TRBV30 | TGTGCCCGGACAGGGACACAAAGGGCCCTCCACTTT | CARTGTQRALHF
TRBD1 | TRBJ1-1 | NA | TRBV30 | TGTGCCTGGAGTCTTGACAGGGGGAACACTGAAGCTTTCTTT | CAWSLDRGNTEAFF
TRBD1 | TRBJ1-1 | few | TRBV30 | TGTGCCTGGGGGGACAGAATGAACACTGAAGCTTTCTTT | CAWGDRMNTEAFF
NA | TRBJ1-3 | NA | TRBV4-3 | TGCGCCAGCAGCCAAGATGTGGCTGGAAACACCATATATTTT | CASSQDVAGNTIYF
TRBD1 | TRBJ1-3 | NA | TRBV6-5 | TGTGCCAGCAGTTACAGGACAGGGAGGACCATATATTTT | CASSYRTGRTIYF
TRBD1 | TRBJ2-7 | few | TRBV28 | TGTGCCAGCAGTATCGGACAGGGGTACGAGCAGTACTTC | CASSIGQGYEQYF
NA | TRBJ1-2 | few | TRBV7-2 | TGTGCCAGCAGCTTACAGGGTGCCTATGGCTACACCTTC | CASSLQGAYGYTF
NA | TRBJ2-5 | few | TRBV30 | TGTGCCTGGAGTGGAAGAGGGGTCGAGACCCAGTACTTC | CAWSGRGVETQYF
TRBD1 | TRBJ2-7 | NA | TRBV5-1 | TGCGCCAGCAGCACCCGGGACAGGGGAGGCGAGCAGTACTTC | CASSTRDRGGEQYF
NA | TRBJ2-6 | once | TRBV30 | TGTGCCTGGAGTGTAACGGGGGGCGGCTCTGGGGCCAACGTCCTGACTTTC | CAWSVTGGGSGANVLTF
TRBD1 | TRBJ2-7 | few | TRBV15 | TGTGCCACCAGCAGAGGTCAGGGGGCTAGAGAGCAGTACTTC | CATSRGQGAREQYF
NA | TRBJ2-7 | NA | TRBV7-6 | TGTGCCAGCAGCTTGGGCCGGGACAACGAGCAGTACTTC | CASSLGRDNEQYF
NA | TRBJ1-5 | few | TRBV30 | TGTGCCTGGAGTGTTCTTCACCAGCCCCAGCATTTT | CAWSVLHQPQHF
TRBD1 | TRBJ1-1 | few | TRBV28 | TGTGCCAGCAGTTTGGGGGCAGGGGGACCTTTCTTT | CASSLGAGGPFF
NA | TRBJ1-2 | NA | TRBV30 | TGTGCCTGGAGTGCATGGACCCTGGGCTCTGGCTACACCTTC | CAWSAWTLGSGYTF
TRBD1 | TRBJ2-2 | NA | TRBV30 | TGTGCCTGGAGTTCGACAGGGGGGATGACCGGGGAGCTGTTTTTT | CAWSSTGGMTGELFF